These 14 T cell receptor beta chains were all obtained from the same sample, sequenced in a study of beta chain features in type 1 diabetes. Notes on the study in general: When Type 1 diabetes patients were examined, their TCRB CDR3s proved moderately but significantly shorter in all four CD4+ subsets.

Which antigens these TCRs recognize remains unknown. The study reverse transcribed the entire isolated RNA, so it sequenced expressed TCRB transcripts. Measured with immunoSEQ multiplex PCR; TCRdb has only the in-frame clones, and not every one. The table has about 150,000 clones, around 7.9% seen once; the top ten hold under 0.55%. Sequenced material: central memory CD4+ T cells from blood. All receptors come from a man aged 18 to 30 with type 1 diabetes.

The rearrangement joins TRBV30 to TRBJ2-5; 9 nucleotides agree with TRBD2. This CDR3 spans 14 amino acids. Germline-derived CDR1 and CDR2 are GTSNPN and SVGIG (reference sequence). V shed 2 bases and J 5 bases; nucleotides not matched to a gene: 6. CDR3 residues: CAWSPGLAGETQYF. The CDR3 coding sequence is TGTGCCTGGAGTCCGGGACTAGCAGGGGAGACCCAGTACTTC.

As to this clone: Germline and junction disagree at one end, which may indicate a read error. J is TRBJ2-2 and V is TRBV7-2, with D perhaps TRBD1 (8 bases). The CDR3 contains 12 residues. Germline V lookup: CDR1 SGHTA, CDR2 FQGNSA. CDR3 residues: CASSLDRGGLFF. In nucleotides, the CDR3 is TGTGCCAGCAGCTTAGACAGGGGGGGGCTGTTTTTT. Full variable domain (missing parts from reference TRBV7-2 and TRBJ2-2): GAGVSQSPSNKVTEKGKDVELRCDPISGHTALYWYRQSLGQGLEFLIYFQGNSAPDKSGLPSDRFSAERTGGSVSTLTIQRTQQEDSAVYLCASSLDRGGLFFGEGSRLTVL.

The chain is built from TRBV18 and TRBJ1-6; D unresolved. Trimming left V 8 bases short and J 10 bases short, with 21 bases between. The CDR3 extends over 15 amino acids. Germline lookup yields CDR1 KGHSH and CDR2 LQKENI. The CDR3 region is CASTAREGRSSPLHF. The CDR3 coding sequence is TGTGCCAGCACCGCGCGGGAGGGCCGGAGCTCACCCCTCCACTTT.

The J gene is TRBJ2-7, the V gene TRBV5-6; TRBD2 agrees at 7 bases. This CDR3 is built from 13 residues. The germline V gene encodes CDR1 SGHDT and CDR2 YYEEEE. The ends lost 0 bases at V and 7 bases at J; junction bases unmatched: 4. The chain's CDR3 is CASSLERGVEQYF. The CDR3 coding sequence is TGTGCCAGCAGCTTGGAGCGGGGAGTGGAGCAGTACTTC.

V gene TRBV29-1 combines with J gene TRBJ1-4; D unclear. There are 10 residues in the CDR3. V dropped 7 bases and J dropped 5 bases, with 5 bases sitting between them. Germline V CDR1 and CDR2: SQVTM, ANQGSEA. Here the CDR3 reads CSAQNEKLFF. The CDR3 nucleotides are TGCAGCGCCCAGAATGAAAAACTGTTTTTT.

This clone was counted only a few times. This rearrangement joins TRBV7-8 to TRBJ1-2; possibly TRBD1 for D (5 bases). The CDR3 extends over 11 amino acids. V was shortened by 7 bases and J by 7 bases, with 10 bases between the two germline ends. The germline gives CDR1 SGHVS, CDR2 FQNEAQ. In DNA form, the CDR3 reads TGTGCCAGCACCGCGGGGGGTGGCTACACCTTC. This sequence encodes CASTAGGGYTF.

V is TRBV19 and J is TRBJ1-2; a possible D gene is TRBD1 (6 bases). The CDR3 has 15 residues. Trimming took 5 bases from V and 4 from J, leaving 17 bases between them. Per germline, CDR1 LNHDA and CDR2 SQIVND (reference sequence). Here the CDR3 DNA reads TGTGCCAGTAGTCTACAAGGGGGGGCTGGCTATGGCTACACCTTC. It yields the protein CASSLQGGAGYGYTF.

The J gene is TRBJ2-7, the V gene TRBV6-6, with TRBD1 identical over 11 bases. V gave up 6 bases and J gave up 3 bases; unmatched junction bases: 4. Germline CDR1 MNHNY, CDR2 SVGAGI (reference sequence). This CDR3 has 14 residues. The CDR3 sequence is CASSRDRGFYEQYF. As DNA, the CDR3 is TGTGCCAGCAGCCGGGACAGGGGGTTCTACGAGCAGTACTTC.

The CDR3 DNA is TGTGCCAGCAGTCAACGACAGCACTACGAGCAGTACTTC. This translates into CASSQRQHYEQYF. The chain couples TRBV6-5 to TRBJ2-7, with a possible D match to TRBD1 (5 bases). The CDR3 loop spans 13 amino acids. CDR1 is MNHEY, CDR2 SVGAGI, per germline. Trimming removed 5 bases at V and 3 bases at J, with 11 bases between.

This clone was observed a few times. CDR3 protein: CASSDNRESTNEKLFF. The CDR3 DNA is TGTGCCAGCAGTGACAACAGGGAGTCCACTAATGAAAAACTGTTTTTT. The chain carries TRBV25-1 and TRBJ1-4; tentative D call: TRBD1 (6 bases). The CDR3 covers 16 residues. Trimming stripped 3 bases from V and 2 bases from J, with 13 bases between. The germline gives CDR1 MGHDK, CDR2 SYGVNS.

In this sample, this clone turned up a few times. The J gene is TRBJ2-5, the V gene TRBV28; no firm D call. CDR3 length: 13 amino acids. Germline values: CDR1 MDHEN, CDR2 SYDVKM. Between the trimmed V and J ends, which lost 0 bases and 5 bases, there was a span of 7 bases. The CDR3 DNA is TGTGCCAGCAGTTTATGGTCCGCGGAGACCCAGTACTTC. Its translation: CASSLWSAETQYF.

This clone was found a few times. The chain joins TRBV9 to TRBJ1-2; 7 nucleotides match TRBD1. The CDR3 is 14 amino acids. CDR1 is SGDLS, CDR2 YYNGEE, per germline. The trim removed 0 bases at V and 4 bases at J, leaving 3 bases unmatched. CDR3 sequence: CASSVGQGPYGYTF. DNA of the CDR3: TGTGCCAGCAGCGTAGGACAGGGACCCTATGGCTACACCTTC.

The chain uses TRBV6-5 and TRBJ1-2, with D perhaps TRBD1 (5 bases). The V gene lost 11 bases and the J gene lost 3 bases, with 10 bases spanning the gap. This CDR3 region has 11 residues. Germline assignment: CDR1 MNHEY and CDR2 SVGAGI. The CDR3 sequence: CASRGYYGYTF. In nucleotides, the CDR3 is TGTGCCTCTCGGGGGTACTATGGCTACACCTTC.

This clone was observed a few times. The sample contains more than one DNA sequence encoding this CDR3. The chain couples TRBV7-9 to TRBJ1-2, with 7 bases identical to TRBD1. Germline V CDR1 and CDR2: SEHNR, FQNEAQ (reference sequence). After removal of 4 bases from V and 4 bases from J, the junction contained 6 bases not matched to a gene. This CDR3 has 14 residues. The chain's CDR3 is CASSSPDRAYGYTF. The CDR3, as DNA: TGTGCCAGCAGCTCCCCAGACAGGGCCTATGGCTACACCTTC. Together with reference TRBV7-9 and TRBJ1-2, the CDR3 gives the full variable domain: DTGVSQNPRHKITKRGQNVTFRCDPISEHNRLYWYRQTLGQGPEFLTYFQNEAQLEKSRLLSDRFSAERPKGSFSTLEIQRTEQGDSAMYLCASSSPDRAYGYTFGSGTRLTVV.